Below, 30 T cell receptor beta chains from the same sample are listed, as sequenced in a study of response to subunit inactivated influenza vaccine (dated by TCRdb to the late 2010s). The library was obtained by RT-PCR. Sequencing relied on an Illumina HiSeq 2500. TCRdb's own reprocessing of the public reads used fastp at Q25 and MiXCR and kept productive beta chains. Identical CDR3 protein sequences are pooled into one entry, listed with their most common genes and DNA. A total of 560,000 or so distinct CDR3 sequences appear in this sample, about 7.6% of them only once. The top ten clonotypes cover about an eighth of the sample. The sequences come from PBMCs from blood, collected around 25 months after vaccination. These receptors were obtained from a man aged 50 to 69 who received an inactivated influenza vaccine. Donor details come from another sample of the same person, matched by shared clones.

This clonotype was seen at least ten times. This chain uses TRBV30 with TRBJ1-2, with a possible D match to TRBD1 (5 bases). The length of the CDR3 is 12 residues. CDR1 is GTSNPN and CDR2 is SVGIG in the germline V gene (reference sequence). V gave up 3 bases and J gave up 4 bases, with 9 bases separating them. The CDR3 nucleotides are TGTGCCTGGAGCGAGGGGAGCTATGGCTACACCTTC. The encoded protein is CAWSEGSYGYTF.

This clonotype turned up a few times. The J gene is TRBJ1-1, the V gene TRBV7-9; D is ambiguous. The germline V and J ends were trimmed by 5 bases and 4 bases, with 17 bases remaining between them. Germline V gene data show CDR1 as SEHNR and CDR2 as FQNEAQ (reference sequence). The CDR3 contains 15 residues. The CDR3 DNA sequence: TGTGCCAGCAGCCCAAAGATTCGAATAGGCACTGAAGCTTTCTTT. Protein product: CASSPKIRIGTEAFF.

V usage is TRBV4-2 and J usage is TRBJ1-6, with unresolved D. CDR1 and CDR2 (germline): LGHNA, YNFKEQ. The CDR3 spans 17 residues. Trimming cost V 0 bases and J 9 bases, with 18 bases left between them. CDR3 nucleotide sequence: TGTGCCAGCAGCCAAGAAAGTTGGGCCAGAACTGGTTCACCCCTCCACTTT. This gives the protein CASSQESWARTGSPLHF.

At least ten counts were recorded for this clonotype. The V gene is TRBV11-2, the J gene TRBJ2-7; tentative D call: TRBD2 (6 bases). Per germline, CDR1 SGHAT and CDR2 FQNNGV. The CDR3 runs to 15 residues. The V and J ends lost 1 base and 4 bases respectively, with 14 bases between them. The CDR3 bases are TGTGCCAGCAGCTTAGTGGGACTGGGGGGTTACGAGCAGTACTTC. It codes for CASSLVGLGGYEQYF.

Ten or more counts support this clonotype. The CDR3 coding sequence is TGCGCCAGCAGCTTGCCAGCGGGAGTCGAGCAGTACTTC. Its protein is CASSLPAGVEQYF. The chain couples TRBV5-1 to TRBJ2-7; TRBD2 agrees at 8 bases. Germline loops: CDR1 SGHRS, CDR2 YFSETQ. Trimming removed 1 base from V and 6 bases from J; junction bases left unmatched: 3. The CDR3 length is 13 residues.

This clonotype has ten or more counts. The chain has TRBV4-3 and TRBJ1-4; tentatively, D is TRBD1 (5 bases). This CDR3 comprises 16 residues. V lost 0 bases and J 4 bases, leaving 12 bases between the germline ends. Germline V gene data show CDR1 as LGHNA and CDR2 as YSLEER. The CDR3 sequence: CASSQEAGHSNEKLFF. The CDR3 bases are TGCGCCAGCAGCCAAGAGGCCGGACACAGTAATGAAAAACTGTTTTTT.

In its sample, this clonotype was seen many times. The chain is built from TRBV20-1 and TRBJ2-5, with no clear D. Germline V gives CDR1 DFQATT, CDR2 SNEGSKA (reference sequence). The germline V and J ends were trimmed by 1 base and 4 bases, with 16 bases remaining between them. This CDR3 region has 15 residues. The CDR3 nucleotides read TGCAGTGCTAGAGTCCGGGCAGGCCGCCGAGAGACCCAGTACTTC. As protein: CSARVRAGRRETQYF.

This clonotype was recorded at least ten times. CDR3 nucleotides: TGTGCCAGCAGCCAAGACTCGGGAGGAACTACTTACGAGCAGTACTTC. It is translated as CASSQDSGGTTYEQYF. V and J are TRBV4-2 and TRBJ2-7; TRBD2 agrees at 7 bases. This CDR3 has 16 amino acids. With V trimmed by 0 bases and J by 4 bases, 9 bases remained unmatched. From germline, CDR1 is LGHNA and CDR2 YNFKEQ.

The CDR3, as DNA: TGTGCCTGGAGTGTAAGAAGAAATCAGCCCCAGCATTTT. Its translation: CAWSVRRNQPQHF. The chain uses TRBV30 and TRBJ1-5; D gene uncertain. Trimming cost V 0 bases and J 4 bases, with 7 bases left between them. This CDR3 spans 13 amino acids. Germline V gene data show CDR1 as GTSNPN and CDR2 as SVGIG (reference sequence).

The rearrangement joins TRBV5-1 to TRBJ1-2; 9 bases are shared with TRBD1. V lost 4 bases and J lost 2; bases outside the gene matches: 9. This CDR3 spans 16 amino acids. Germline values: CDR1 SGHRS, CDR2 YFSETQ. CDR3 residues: CASSITGTGNNYGYTF. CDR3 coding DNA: TGCGCCAGCAGCATCACCGGGACAGGGAACAACTATGGCTACACCTTC.

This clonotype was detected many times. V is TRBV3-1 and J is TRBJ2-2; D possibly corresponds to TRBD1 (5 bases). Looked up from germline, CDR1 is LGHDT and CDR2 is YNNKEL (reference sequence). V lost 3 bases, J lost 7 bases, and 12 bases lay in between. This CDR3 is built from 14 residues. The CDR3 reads CASSHFGAGGELFF. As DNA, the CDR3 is TGTGCCAGCAGCCACTTTGGGGCCGGCGGGGAGCTGTTTTTT. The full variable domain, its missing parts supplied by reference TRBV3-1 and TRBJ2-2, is DTAVSQTPKYLVTQMGNDKSIKCEQNLGHDTMYWYKQDSKKFLKIMFSYNNKELIINETVPNRFSPKSPDKAHLNLHINSLELGDSAVYFCASSHFGAGGELFFGEGSRLTVL.

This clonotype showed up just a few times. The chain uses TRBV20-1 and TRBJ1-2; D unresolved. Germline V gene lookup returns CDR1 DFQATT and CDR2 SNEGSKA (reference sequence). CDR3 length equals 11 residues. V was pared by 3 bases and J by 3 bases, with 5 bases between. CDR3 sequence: CSASLYYGYTF. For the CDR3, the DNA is TGCAGTGCTAGTCTGTACTATGGCTACACCTTC.

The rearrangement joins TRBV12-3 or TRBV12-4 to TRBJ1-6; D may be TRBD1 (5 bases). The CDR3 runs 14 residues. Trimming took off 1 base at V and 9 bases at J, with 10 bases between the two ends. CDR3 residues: CASSLGQRGSPLHF. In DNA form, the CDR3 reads TGTGCCAGCAGTTTAGGCCAAAGGGGTTCACCCCTCCACTTT.

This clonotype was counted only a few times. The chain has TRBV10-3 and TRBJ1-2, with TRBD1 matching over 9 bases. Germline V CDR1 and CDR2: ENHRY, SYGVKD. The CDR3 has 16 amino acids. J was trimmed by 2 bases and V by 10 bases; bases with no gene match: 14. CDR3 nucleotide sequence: TGTGCCACCCACCCGGGACAGGGTGGTTTAAACTATGGCTACACCTTC. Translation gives CATHPGQGGLNYGYTF.

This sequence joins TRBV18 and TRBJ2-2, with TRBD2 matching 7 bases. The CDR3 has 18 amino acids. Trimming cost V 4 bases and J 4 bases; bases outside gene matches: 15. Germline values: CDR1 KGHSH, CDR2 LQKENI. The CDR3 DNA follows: TGTGCCAGCTCACGAAGAGTCGGACTAGTGATATCCACCGGGGAGCTGTTTTTT. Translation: CASSRRVGLVISTGELFF.

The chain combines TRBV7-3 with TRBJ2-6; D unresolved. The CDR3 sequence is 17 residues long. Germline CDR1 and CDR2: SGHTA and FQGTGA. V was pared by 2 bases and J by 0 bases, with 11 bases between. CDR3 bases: TGTGCCAGCAGCTTACTAGGACGTATCTCTGGGGCCAACGTCCTGACTTTC. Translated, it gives CASSLLGRISGANVLTF.

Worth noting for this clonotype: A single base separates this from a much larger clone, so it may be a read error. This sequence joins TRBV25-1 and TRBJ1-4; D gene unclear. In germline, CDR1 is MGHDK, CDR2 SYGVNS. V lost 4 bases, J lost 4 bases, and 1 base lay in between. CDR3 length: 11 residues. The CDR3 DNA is TGTGCCAGCAGTGTTAATGAAAAACTGTTTTTT. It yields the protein CASSVNEKLFF.

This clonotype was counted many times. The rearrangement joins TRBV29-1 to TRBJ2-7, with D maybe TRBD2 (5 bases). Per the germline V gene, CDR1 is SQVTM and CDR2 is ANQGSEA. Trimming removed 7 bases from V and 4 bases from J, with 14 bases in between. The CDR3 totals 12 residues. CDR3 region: CSAEGLRYEQYF. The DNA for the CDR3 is TGCAGCGCTGAGGGCCTGAGGTACGAGCAGTACTTC.

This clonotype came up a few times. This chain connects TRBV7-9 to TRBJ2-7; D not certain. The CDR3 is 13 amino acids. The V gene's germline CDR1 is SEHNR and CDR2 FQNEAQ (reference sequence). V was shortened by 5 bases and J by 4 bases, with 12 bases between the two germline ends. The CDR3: CASSPSFRYEQYF. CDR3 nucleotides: TGTGCCAGCAGCCCGAGTTTTAGATACGAGCAGTACTTC.

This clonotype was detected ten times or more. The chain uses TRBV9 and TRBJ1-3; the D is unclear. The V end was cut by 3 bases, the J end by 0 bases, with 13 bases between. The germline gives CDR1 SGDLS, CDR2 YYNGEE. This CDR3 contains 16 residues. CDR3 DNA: TGTGCCAGCAGCGCCACGACCGTACCCTCTGGAAACACCATATATTTT. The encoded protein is CASSATTVPSGNTIYF.

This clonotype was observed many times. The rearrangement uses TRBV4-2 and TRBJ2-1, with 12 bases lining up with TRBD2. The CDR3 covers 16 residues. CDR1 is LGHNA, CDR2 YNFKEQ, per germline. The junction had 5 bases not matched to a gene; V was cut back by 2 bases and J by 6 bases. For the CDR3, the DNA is TGTGCCAGCAGCCAACCCCTAGCGGGAGGGGGCAATGAGCAGTTCTTC. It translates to CASSQPLAGGGNEQFF.

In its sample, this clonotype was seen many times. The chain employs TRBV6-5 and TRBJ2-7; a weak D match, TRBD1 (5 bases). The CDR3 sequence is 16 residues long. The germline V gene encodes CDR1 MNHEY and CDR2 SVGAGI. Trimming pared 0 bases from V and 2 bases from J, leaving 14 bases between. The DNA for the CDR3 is TGTGCCAGCAGTTACTCATTTGCGACAGCTACCTACGAGCAGTACTTC. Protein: CASSYSFATATYEQYF.

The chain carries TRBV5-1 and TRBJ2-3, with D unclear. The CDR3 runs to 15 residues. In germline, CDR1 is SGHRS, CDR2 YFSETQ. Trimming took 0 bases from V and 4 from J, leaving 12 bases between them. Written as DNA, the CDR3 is TGCGCCAGCAGCTTGGGATACCAGAGGCCAGATACGCAGTATTTT. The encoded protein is CASSLGYQRPDTQYF. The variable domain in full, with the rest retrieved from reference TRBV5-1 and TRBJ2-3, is KAGVTQTPRYLIKTRGQQVTLSCSPISGHRSVSWYQQTPGQGLQFLFEYFSETQRNKGNFPGRFSGRQFSNSRSEMNVSTLELGDSALYLCASSLGYQRPDTQYFGPGTRLTVL.

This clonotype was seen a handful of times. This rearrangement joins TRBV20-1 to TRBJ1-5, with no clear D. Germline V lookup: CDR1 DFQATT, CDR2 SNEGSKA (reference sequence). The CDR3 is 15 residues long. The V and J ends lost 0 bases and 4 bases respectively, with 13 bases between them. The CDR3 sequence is CSARDKAGRNQPQHF. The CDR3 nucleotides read TGCAGTGCTAGAGATAAGGCAGGTCGGAATCAGCCCCAGCATTTT.

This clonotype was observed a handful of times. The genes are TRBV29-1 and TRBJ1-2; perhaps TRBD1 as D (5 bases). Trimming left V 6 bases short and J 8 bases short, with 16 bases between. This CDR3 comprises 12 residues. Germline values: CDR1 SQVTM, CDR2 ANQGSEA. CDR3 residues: CSVTGTPKGYTF. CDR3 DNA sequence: TGCAGCGTCACCGGGACCCCGAAGGGCTACACCTTC.

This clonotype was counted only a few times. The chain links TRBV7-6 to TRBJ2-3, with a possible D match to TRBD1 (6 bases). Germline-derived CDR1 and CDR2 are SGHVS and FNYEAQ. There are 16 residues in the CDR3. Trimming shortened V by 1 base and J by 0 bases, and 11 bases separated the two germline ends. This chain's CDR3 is CASSLGGGVSTDTQYF. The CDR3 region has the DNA TGTGCCAGCAGCTTAGGTGGGGGCGTGAGCACAGATACGCAGTATTTT.

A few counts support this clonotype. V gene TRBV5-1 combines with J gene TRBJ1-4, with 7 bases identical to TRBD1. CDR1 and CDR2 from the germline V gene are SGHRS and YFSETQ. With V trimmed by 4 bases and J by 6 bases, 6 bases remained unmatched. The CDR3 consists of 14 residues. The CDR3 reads CASSTGTADEKLFF. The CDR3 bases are TGCGCCAGCAGCACGGGGACAGCCGATGAAAAACTGTTTTTT.

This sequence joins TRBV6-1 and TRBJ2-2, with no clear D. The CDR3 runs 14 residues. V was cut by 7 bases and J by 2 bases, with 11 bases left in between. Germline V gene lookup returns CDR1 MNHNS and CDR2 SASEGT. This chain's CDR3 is CASKGYPNTGELFF. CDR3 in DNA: TGTGCCAGCAAAGGGTACCCCAACACCGGGGAGCTGTTTTTT.

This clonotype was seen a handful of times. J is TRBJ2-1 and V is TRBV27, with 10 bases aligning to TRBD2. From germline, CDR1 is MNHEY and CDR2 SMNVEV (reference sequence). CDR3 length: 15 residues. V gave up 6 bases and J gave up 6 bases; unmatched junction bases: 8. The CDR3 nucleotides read TGTGCCAGCAGCGAGGGACTAGCGAAGTTCAATGAGCAGTTCTTC. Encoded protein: CASSEGLAKFNEQFF.

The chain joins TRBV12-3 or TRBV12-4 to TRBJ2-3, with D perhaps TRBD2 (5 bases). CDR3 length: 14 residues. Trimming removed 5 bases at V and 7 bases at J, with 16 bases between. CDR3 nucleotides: TGTGCCAGCAGTCAGGACGCGGGTCGGCATACGCAGTATTTT. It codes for CASSQDAGRHTQYF.